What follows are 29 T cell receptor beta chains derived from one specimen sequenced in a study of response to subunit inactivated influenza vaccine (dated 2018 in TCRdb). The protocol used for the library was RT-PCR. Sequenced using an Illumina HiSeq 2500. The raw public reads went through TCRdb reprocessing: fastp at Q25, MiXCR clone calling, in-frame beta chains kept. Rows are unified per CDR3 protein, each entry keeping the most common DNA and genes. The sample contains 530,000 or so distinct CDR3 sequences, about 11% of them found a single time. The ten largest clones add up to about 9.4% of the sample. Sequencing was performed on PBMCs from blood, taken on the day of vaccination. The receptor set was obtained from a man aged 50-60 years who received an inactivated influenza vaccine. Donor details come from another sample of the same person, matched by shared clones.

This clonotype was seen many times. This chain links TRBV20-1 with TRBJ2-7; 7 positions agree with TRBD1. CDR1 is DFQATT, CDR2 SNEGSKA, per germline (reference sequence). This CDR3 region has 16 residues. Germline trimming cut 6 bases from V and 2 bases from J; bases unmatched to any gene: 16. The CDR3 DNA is TGCAGTGCCGACCCCTTGGCCGGGACAGTCCCCTACGAGCAGTACTTC. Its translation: CSADPLAGTVPYEQYF.

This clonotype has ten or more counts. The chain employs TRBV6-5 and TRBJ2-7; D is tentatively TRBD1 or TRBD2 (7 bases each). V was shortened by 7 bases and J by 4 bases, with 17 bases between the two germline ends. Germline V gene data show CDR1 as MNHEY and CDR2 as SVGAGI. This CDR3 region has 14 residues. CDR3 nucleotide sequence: TGTGCCAGCACAGGGGGAGGGTTGTTTTACGAGCAGTACTTC. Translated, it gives CASTGGGLFYEQYF.

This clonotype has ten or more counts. The CDR3 region has the DNA TGTGCCAGCAGTTTTTGGACAGAAGAGACCCAGTACTTC. Translation: CASSFWTEETQYF. The genes are TRBV12-3 or TRBV12-4 and TRBJ2-5, with TRBD1 as a possible D gene (6 bases). There are 13 residues in the CDR3. V lost 3 bases and J lost 3, with 8 bases in between.

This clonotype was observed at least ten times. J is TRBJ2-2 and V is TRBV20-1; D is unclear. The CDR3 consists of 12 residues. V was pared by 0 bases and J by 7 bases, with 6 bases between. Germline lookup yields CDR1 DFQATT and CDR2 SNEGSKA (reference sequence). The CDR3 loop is CSARDYGGELFF. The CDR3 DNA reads TGCAGTGCTAGAGATTACGGCGGGGAGCTGTTTTTT.

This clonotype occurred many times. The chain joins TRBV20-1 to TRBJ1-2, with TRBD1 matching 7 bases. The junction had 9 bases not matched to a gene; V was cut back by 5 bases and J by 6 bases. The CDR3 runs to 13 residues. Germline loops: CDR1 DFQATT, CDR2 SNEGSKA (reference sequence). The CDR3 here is CSAPPGRGHGYTF. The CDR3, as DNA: TGCAGTGCTCCCCCCGGGAGGGGGCATGGCTACACCTTC.

The CDR3 DNA reads TGTGCCAGCAGTTACTCGCTCAGGGACTCCTACGAGCAGTACTTC. Amino acid sequence: CASSYSLRDSYEQYF. The J gene is TRBJ2-7, the V gene TRBV6-5, with D possibly matching TRBD1 (5 bases). Germline CDR1 and CDR2: MNHEY and SVGAGI. V lost 0 bases to trimming and J lost 0 bases, with 9 bases between them. The CDR3 covers 15 residues.

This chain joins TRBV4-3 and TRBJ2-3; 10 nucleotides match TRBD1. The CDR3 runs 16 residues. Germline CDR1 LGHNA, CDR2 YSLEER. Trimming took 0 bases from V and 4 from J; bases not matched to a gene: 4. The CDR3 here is CASSQDDRGLADTQYF. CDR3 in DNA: TGCGCCAGCAGCCAAGATGACAGGGGGCTCGCAGATACGCAGTATTTT.

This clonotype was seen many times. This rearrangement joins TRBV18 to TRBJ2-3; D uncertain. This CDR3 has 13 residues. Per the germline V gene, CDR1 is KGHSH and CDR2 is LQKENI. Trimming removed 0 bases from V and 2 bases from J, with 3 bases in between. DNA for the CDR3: TGTGCCAGCTCACCACCCAACACAGATACGCAGTATTTT. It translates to CASSPPNTDTQYF.

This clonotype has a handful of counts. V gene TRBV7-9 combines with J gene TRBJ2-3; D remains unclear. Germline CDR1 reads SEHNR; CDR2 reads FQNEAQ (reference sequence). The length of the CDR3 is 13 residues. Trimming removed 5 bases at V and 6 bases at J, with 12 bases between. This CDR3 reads CASSAPVPDTQYF. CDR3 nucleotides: TGTGCCAGCAGCGCTCCCGTACCCGATACGCAGTATTTT.

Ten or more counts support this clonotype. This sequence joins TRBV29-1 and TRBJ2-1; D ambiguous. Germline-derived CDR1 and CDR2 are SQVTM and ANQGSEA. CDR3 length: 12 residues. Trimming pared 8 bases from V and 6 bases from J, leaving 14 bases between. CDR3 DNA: TGCAGCCTGGGTAGAGGTCTCAATGAGCAGTTCTTC. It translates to CSLGRGLNEQFF.

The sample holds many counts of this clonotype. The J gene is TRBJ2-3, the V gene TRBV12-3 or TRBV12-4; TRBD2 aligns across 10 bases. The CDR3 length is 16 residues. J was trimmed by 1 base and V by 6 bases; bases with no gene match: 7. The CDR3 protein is CASSKAGTSGTDTQYF. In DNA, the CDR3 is TGTGCCAGCAGCAAGGCCGGGACTAGCGGCACAGATACGCAGTATTTT.

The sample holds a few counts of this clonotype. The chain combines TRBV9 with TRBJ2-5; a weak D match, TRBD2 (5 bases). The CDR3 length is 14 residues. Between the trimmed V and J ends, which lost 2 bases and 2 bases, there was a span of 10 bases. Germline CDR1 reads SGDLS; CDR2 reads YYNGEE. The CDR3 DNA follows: TGTGCCAGCAGCGTTGAGGGTTGGCAAGAGACCCAGTACTTC. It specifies CASSVEGWQETQYF.

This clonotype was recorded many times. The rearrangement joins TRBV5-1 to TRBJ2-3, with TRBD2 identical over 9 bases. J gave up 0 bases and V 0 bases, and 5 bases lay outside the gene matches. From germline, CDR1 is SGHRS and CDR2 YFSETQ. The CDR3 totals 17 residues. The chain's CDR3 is CASSLDPSGVSTDTQYF. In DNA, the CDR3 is TGCGCCAGCAGCTTGGATCCTAGCGGGGTTAGCACAGATACGCAGTATTTT.

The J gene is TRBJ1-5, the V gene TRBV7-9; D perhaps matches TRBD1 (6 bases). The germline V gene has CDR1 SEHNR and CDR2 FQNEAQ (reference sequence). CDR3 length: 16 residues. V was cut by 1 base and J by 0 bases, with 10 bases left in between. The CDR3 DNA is TGTGCCAGCAGCTTAGGGGGCAGGGGTAGCAATCAGCCCCAGCATTTT. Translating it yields CASSLGGRGSNQPQHF.

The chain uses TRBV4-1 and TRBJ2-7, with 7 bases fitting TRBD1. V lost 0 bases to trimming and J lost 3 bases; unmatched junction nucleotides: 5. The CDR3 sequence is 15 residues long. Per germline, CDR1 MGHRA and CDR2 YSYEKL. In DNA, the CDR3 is TGCGCCAGCAGCCAAGATGTCGGGACAGACTACGAGCAGTACTTC. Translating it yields CASSQDVGTDYEQYF.

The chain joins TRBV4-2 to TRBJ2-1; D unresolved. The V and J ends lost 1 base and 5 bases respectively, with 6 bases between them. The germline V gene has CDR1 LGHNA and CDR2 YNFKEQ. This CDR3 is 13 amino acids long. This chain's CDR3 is CASSQAPNNEQFF. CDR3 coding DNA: TGTGCCAGCAGCCAAGCCCCGAACAATGAGCAGTTCTTC.

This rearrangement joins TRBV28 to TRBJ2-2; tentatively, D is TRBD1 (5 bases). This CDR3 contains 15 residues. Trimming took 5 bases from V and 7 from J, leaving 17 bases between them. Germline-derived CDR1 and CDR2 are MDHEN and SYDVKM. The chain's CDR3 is CASSRSRPRDGELFF. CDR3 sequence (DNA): TGTGCCAGCAGTCGTTCGAGGCCCAGGGACGGGGAGCTGTTTTTT.

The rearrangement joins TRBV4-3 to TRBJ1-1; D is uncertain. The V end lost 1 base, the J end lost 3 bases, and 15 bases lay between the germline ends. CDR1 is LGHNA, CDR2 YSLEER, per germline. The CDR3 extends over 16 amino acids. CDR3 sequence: CASSQARTRAYTEAFF. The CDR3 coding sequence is TGCGCCAGCAGCCAAGCTAGAACACGGGCTTACACTGAAGCTTTCTTT.

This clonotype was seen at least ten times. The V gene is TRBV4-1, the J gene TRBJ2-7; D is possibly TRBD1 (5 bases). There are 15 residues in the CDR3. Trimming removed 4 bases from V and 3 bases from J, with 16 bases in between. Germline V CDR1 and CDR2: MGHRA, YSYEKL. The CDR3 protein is CASSPRQGFSYEQYF. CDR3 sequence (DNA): TGCGCCAGCAGCCCGAGGCAGGGTTTCAGCTACGAGCAGTACTTC.

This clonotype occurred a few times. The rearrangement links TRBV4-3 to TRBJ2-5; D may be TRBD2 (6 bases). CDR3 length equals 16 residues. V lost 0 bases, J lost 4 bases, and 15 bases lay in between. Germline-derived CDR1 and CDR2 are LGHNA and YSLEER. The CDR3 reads CASSQDWQGGLETQYF. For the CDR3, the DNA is TGCGCCAGCAGCCAAGATTGGCAGGGAGGATTAGAGACCCAGTACTTC.

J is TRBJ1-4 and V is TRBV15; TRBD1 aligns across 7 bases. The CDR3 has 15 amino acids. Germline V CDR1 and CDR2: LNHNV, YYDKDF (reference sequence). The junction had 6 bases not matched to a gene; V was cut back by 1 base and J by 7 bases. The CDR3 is CATSRVGDSPEKLFF. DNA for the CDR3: TGTGCCACCAGCAGAGTAGGGGACAGCCCTGAAAAACTGTTTTTT.

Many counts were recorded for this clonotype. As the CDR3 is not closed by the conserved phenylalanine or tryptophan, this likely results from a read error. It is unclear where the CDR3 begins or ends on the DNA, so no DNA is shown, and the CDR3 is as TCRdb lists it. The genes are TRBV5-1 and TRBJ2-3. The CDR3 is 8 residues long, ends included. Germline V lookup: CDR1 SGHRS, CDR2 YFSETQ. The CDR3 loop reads CASSSRVS.

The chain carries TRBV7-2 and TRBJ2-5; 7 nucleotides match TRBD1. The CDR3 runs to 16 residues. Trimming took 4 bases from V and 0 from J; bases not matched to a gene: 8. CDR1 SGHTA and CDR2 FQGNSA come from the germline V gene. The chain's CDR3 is CASSSLGTVYQETQYF. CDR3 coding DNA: TGTGCCAGCAGCTCCCTGGGGACAGTGTACCAAGAGACCCAGTACTTC.

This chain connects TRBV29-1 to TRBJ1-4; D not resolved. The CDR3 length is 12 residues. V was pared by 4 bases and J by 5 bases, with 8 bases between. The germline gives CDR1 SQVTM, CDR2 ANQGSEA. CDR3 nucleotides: TGCAGCGTTGCCGACCCAAATGAAAAACTGTTTTTT. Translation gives CSVADPNEKLFF.

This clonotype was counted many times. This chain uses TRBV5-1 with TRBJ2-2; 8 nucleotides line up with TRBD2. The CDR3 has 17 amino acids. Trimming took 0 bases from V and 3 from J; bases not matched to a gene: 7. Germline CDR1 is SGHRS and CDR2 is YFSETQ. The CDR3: CASSLAVVAGYTGELFF. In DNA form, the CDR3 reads TGCGCCAGCAGCTTGGCCGTGGTAGCGGGATACACCGGGGAGCTGTTTTTT.

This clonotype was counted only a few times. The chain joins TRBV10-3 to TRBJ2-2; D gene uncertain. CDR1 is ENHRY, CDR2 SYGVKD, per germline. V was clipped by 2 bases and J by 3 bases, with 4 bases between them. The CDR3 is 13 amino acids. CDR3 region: CAISERDTGELFF. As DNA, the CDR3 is TGTGCCATCAGTGAGAGGGACACCGGGGAGCTGTTTTTT.

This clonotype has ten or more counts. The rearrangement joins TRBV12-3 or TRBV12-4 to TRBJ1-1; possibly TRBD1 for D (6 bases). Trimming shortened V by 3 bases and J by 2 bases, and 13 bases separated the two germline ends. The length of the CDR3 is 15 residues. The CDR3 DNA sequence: TGTGCCAGCAGTTTCGACAGGAGGACTAACACTGAAGCTTTCTTT. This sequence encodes CASSFDRRTNTEAFF.

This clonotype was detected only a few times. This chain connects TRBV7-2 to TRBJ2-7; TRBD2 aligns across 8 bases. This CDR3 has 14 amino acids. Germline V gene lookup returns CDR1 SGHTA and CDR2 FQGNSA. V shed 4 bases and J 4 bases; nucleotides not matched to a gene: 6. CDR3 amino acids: CASSYGGAAYEQYF. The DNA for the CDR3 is TGTGCCAGCAGCTACGGGGGGGCGGCGTACGAGCAGTACTTC.

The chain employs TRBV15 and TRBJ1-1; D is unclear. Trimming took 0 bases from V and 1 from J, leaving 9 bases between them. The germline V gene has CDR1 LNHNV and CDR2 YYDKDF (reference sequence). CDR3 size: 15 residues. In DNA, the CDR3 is TGTGCCACCAGCAGAGATCACAGAAAGAACACTGAAGCTTTCTTT. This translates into CATSRDHRKNTEAFF.